This T cell receptor beta chain stems from a study of T-cell reconstitution after alpha-beta-depleted transplantation in children. General study points: T-cell counts and diversity were attributed mostly to newly produced T cells one year after transplant. Some patients' high day-60 TCRbeta diversity was traced to surviving recipient T cells and thymic progenitors. About two months after transplant, alpha-beta T cells reportedly came from several hundred expanded graft clones.

The authors prepared the TCRbeta library with unique molecular identifiers. TCRdb re-derived calls from the PCR reads in MiXCR, one entry per CDR3 protein. The sample contains approximately 980,000 distinct CDR3 sequences, about 26% of which appear only once. Concerning this clonotype itself: Its antigen is currently unknown.

V lost 5 bases and J 7 bases, leaving 11 bases between the germline ends. Germline CDR1 is SEHNR and CDR2 is FQNEAQ (reference sequence). This CDR3 has 13 residues. The sequences come from PBMCs, mostly from graft donor cells, collected 360 days after TCRalphabeta/CD19-depleted stem cell transplant. This sequence was found in a boy under two years old who had a stem cell transplant for SCID, so the T cells may come from the graft donor. The rearrangement uses TRBV7-9 and TRBJ2-2; the D gene is possibly TRBD2 (5 bases). CDR3 nucleotide sequence: TGTGCCAGCAGCCCAGGACGGGGCGGGGAGCTGTTTTTT. It encodes CASSPGRGGELFF.